Each of the 4 T cell receptor beta chains below was sequenced from the same sample in a study of technical replicates of blood from a handful of donors. Some clones are missing from TCRdb's copy, which holds only in-frame ones; the method was immunoSEQ multiplex PCR. Of 75,000 to 100,000 clones in the sample, 90% to 95% are singletons; the top ten hold roughly 0.25%. Sequenced material: T cells isolated from PBMCs. These TCRs come from a human donor in good health.

For the CDR3, the DNA is TGTGCCAGCTCACCGTCCGGGGGGTTGGAAGCTTTCTTT. This translates into CASSPSGGLEAFF. The genes are TRBV18 and TRBJ1-1, with TRBD1 as a possible D gene (5 bases). CDR3 length: 13 amino acids. Germline lookup yields CDR1 KGHSH and CDR2 LQKENI. Trimming removed 3 bases from V and 8 bases from J, with 13 bases in between.

V gene TRBV4-1 combines with J gene TRBJ1-1; D remains unclear. Germline CDR1 is MGHRA and CDR2 is YSYEKL. V lost 1 base to trimming and J lost 1 base, with 13 bases between them. The CDR3 covers 16 residues. The CDR3: CASSQGHGIGNTEAFF. The CDR3 DNA follows: TGCGCCAGCAGCCAAGGACATGGAATAGGGAACACTGAAGCTTTCTTT.

The J gene is TRBJ1-4, the V gene TRBV27; D may be TRBD1 (5 bases). The germline V gene encodes CDR1 MNHEY and CDR2 SMNVEV (reference sequence). Trimming took 6 bases from V and 0 from J, leaving 11 bases between them. The CDR3 has 15 residues. The CDR3 reads CASSSHRTTNEKLFF. The CDR3 bases are TGTGCCAGCAGCTCCCACAGGACAACTAATGAAAAACTGTTTTTT. The whole variable domain, remainder taken from reference TRBV27 and TRBJ1-4, is EAQVTQNPRYLITVTGKKLTVTCSQNMNHEYMSWYRQDPGLGLRQIYYSMNVEVTDKGDVPEGYKVSRKEKRNFPLILESPSPNQTSLYFCASSSHRTTNEKLFFGSGTQLSVL.

V is TRBV5-1 and J is TRBJ1-2; 7 bases are a match to TRBD1. The germline V gene encodes CDR1 SGHRS and CDR2 YFSETQ. V lost 5 bases to trimming and J lost 4 bases; unmatched junction nucleotides: 11. The CDR3 covers 15 residues. CDR3 in DNA: TGCGCCAGCAGGGATGGACGAGCAGGGGGCTATGGCTACACCTTC. As protein: CASRDGRAGGYGYTF.